This entry describes one TCR beta chain. Its antigen is as yet unknown. The entry originates in a study of T cells in Graves' hyperthyroidism and ophthalmopathy. The CDR3 totals 13 residues. Trimming cost V 3 bases and J 9 bases, with 15 bases left between them. CDR1 and CDR2 (germline): DFQATT, SNEGSKA (reference sequence). It was RNA transcripts that yielded the amplified TCR beta CDR3 regions. During a first-round RT-PCR of the TCR CDR3, the HTBI primer set was used. In TCRdb, the multiplex PCR reads were re-called with MiXCR into one record per CDR3 protein. The table lists a few hundred thousand distinct CDR3 sequences, around 13% of them singletons. It was uncontrolled infection, other autoimmune disease, pregnancy or lactation that excluded patients. Study-level findings and limits: Most thyroid clonotypes expanded above 0.001 were also detected in blood. Ophthalmopathy and stable hyperthyroidism were separated by a 13 V-J model.

V usage is TRBV20-1 and J usage is TRBJ2-1; unclear D gene. Sequenced sample: blood. The receptor was derived from a woman aged 25 to 39 with Graves' hyperthyroidism that later progressed to Graves' ophthalmopathy. As DNA, the CDR3 is TGCAGTGCTAGGGAGCCCCTAGGCCTTGAGCAGTTCTTC. Its protein product is CSAREPLGLEQFF.